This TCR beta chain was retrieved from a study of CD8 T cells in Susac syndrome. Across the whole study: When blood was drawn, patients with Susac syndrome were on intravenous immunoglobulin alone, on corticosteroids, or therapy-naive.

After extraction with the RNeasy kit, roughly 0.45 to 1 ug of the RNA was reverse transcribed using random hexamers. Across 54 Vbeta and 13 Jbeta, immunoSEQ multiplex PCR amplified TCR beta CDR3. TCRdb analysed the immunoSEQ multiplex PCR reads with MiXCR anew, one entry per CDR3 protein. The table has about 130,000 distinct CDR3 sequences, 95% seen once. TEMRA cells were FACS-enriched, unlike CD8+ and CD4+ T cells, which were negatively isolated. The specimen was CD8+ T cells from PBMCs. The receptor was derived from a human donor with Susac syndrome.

CDR3 in amino acids: CASSSDREETQYF. The CDR3 nucleotides are TGTGCCAGCAGTTCCGACAGGGAAGAGACCCAGTACTTC. The rearrangement uses TRBV12-3 or TRBV12-4 and TRBJ2-5; 7 bases are a match to TRBD1. This CDR3 is 13 amino acids long. J lost 3 bases, V lost 4 bases, and 2 bases had no gene match.